The rows below give T cell receptor beta chains drawn from one sample of a study of blood T cells in healthy people across ages. TCRdb re-called the 5' RACE reads through MiXCR, storing one row per CDR3 protein. Of about 540,000 distinct CDR3 sequences listed, around 24% are singletons. These data also featured in a second study, about T cells of mothers and their children.

Sample: blood. These receptors were collected from a boy between 10 and 17 years old in good health. Both conserved end residues are part of each CDR3. The D gene is left open where the match is weak. Where a row states a size, it is once, few, many or the class of an expanded clone; other rows omit it.

j_call clone_size d_call v_call cdr3_length cdr3_aa cdr3_nt
TRBJ1-6 many - TRBV21-1 18 CASSKAGVRVDDNSPLHF TGTGCCAGCAGCAAAGCCGGAGTCAGGGTAGACGATAATTCACCCCTCCACTTT
TRBJ2-5 - - TRBV27 15 CASSLSAGAQETQYF TGTGCCAGCAGTTTATCGGCGGGGGCACAAGAGACCCAGTACTTC
TRBJ1-6 - - TRBV5-1 16 CVSSSGGDYRSSPLHF TGCGTCAGCAGCTCAGGCGGGGACTATAGATCTTCACCCCTCCACTTT
TRBJ2-7 - - TRBV20-1 15 CSARAQGEFPYEQYF TGCAGTGCTAGGGCGCAGGGAGAGTTTCCCTACGAGCAGTACTTC
TRBJ2-6 few - TRBV7-9 19 CSIRGSTGDLISGANVLTF TGCTCGATTAGGGGGTCAACGGGAGACCTAATCTCTGGGGCCAACGTCCTGACTTTC
TRBJ2-1 - TRBD2 TRBV11-1 16 CASSQPGLVGIGEQFF TGTGCCAGCAGCCAACCGGGACTAGTAGGGATCGGTGAGCAGTTCTTC
TRBJ2-6 - - TRBV7-9 16 CASSGWGNSGANVLTF TGTGCCAGCAGCGGTTGGGGGAACTCTGGGGCCAACGTCCTGACTTTC
TRBJ1-2 few - TRBV7-3 8 CASSFPIF TGTGCCAGCAGCTTTCCCATTTTC
TRBJ1-1 - - TRBV2 16 CASSADEIVRDTEAFF TGTGCCAGCAGTGCCGACGAAATTGTCCGGGACACTGAAGCTTTCTTT
TRBJ2-7 - - TRBV21-1 19 CASSILGGRQGEPSYEQYF TGTGCCAGCAGCATCCTGGGGGGAAGACAGGGGGAACCGTCCTACGAGCAGTACTTC
TRBJ2-5 - TRBD1 TRBV20-1 13 CSARTGTRETQYF TGCAGTGCTAGGACAGGGACAAGAGAGACCCAGTACTTC
TRBJ2-5 - TRBD2 TRBV19 16 CASSITSGGGQETQYF TGTGCCAGTAGTATCACTTCGGGAGGAGGCCAAGAGACCCAGTACTTC
TRBJ1-2 few TRBD1 TRBV20-1 10 CSAAGQGYTF TGCAGTGCGGCGGGACAGGGCTACACCTTC
TRBJ2-7 many TRBD1 TRBV29-1 16 CSVEVLEDREVYEQYF TGCAGCGTTGAAGTTCTTGAGGACAGGGAGGTGTACGAGCAGTACTTC
TRBJ1-1 few - TRBV7-9 13 CASSSTDNTEAFF TGTGCCAGCAGCTCGACAGATAACACTGAAGCTTTCTTT
TRBJ2-1 - TRBD2 TRBV3-1 16 CASSPPTSGPYNEQFF TGTGCCAGCAGCCCTCCTACTAGCGGCCCATACAATGAGCAGTTCTTC
TRBJ2-1 - TRBD2 TRBV12-3/TRBV12-4 16 CASSFVLAGSYNEQFF TGTGCCAGCAGTTTCGTTCTAGCGGGCTCCTACAATGAGCAGTTCTTC
TRBJ1-4 few - TRBV29-1 12 CSVTSFEEKLFF TGCAGCGTTACGAGTTTTGAGGAAAAACTGTTTTTT
TRBJ2-7 - - TRBV20-1 14 CSARVSADLVEQYF TGCAGTGCTAGAGTGTCTGCGGACCTGGTCGAGCAGTACTTC
TRBJ2-3 - - TRBV12-5 14 CASGLGAYTDTQYF TGTGCTAGTGGTTTGGGGGCCTACACAGATACGCAGTATTTT
TRBJ2-5 - TRBD2 TRBV4-2 17 CASSQDGIAGFQETQYF TGTGCCAGCAGCCAAGATGGGATAGCGGGGTTCCAAGAGACCCAGTACTTC
TRBJ2-4 many - TRBV5-5 15 CASSPWYRAKNIQYF TGTGCCAGCAGCCCATGGTATCGCGCCAAAAACATTCAGTACTTC
TRBJ2-7 - - TRBV11-2 14 CASSTYRGVYEQYF TGTGCCAGCAGCACTTACCGGGGAGTCTACGAGCAGTACTTC
TRBJ2-1 few TRBD2 TRBV24-1 20 CATSDLRAAGTSGRLNEQFF TGTGCCACCAGTGATTTGAGGGCAGCCGGGACTAGCGGGAGGTTGAATGAGCAGTTCTTC
TRBJ2-3 many - TRBV20-1 13 CSARGRNTDTQYF TGCAGTGCTAGGGGTCGTAACACAGATACGCAGTATTTT
TRBJ2-3 few TRBD2 TRBV6-1 19 CASSQTAGGSFTRTDTQYF TGTGCCAGCAGTCAAACGGCGGGAGGAAGCTTCACTCGCACAGATACGCAGTATTTT
TRBJ2-1 - TRBD1 TRBV7-9 13 CASSPQTGYEQFF TGTGCCAGCAGCCCCCAGACAGGGTATGAGCAGTTCTTC
TRBJ2-7 few - TRBV29-1 13 CSVQGQFSYEQYF TGCAGCGTCCAAGGACAGTTTTCCTACGAGCAGTACTTC
TRBJ2-7 - - TRBV6-6 13 CASSRNEIYEQYF TGTGCCAGCAGTAGAAATGAGATCTACGAGCAGTACTTC
TRBJ1-4 once - TRBV5-1 16 CASSLGGGPANEKLFF TGCGCCAGCAGCTTGGGAGGGGGGCCGGCTAATGAAAAACTGTTTTTT
TRBJ2-5 - - TRBV29-1 12 CSVGDFQETQYF TGCAGCGTAGGGGACTTCCAAGAGACCCAGTACTTC
TRBJ1-2 - TRBD1 TRBV28 12 CASGGTGLGYTF TGTGCCAGCGGAGGGACAGGCTTGGGCTACACCTTC